This entry lists 24 T cell receptor beta chains sequenced from one sample in a study of response to subunit inactivated influenza vaccine. In TCRdb, the RT-PCR reads were re-called with MiXCR into one record per CDR3 protein. The profile shows about 540,000 distinct CDR3 sequences, roughly 25% of them singletons. The same data also went into a second study, on T cells expressing NK-cell markers. This second study says: The TCR beta cDNA came from 5'RACE template switching with UMIs.

The sequencing used CD4+ T cells sorted from PBMCs, collected about 11 days after vaccination. The receptors originated from a man aged 50 to 60 who received an inactivated influenza vaccine.

The V gene is TRBV5-1, the J gene TRBJ2-3; 9 bases match TRBD2. This CDR3 has 16 amino acids. CDR1 is SGHRS, CDR2 YFSETQ, per germline. V shed 2 bases, J shed 7 bases, and the junction held 11 bases outside the gene matches. CDR3 loop: CASSFISGRETNTQYF. CDR3 in DNA: TGCGCCAGCAGCTTCATTAGCGGGAGAGAGACGAATACGCAGTATTTT.

In this sample, this clonotype turned up a few times. The DNA of the CDR3 is TGTGCCAGCAGTTCCCCCCTGGCGGGAGAGCAGTTCTTC. Translating gives CASSSPLAGEQFF. J is TRBJ2-1 and V is TRBV28, with a possible D match to TRBD2 (6 bases). Germline CDR1 reads MDHEN; CDR2 reads SYDVKM. V was cut by 4 bases and J by 10 bases, with 14 bases left in between. The CDR3 contains 13 residues. Full variable domain (missing parts from reference TRBV28 and TRBJ2-1): DVKVTQSSRYLVKRTGEKVFLECVQDMDHENMFWYRQDPGLGLRLIYFSYDVKMKEKGDIPEGYSVSREKKERFSLILESASTNQTSMYLCASSSPLAGEQFFGPGTRLTVL.

This clonotype appeared many times. The CDR3 region has the DNA TGCGCCAGCAGCCAATTTGCCCCCCCGGGCCCCATCAGTCGAGCCTACGAGCAGTACTTC. Its protein product is CASSQFAPPGPISRAYEQYF. The V and J genes are TRBV4-1 and TRBJ2-7; D gene unclear. V shed 2 bases and J shed 2 bases, with 28 bases lying between them. The CDR3 extends over 20 amino acids. Germline CDR1 reads MGHRA; CDR2 reads YSYEKL.

The chain links TRBV4-2 to TRBJ1-6; 9 bases agree with TRBD1. After removal of 0 bases from V and 9 bases from J, the junction contained 6 bases not matched to a gene. The CDR3 runs to 16 residues. The germline gives CDR1 LGHNA, CDR2 YNFKEQ. CDR3 in amino acids: CASSQDRGQGGSPLHF. CDR3 bases: TGTGCCAGCAGCCAAGACCGGGGACAGGGAGGTTCACCCCTCCACTTT.

The chain combines TRBV20-1 with TRBJ1-2; D not certain. Per germline, CDR1 DFQATT and CDR2 SNEGSKA (reference sequence). Trimming stripped 0 bases from V and 1 base from J, with 6 bases between. The length of the CDR3 is 13 residues. CDR3 sequence: CSARDPLNYGYTF. In DNA, the CDR3 is TGCAGTGCTAGAGATCCCCTTAACTATGGCTACACCTTC.

The V gene is TRBV2, the J gene TRBJ1-3, with a tentative D call TRBD1 (5 bases). This CDR3 contains 15 residues. In germline, CDR1 is SNHLY, CDR2 FYNNEI. V lost 1 base to trimming and J lost 1 base, with 8 bases between them. CDR3 sequence reads: CASSEVGGSGNTIYF. The CDR3 coding sequence is TGTGCCAGCAGTGAAGTCGGGGGATCTGGAAACACCATATATTTT.

The chain links TRBV18 to TRBJ2-1; 11 bases match TRBD2. The CDR3 extends over 16 amino acids. V lost 8 bases to trimming and J lost 3 bases; unmatched junction nucleotides: 9. Germline CDR1 and CDR2: KGHSH and LQKENI. Written as DNA, the CDR3 is TGTGCCAGCAGCCCCCCCGGGACTAGCGGCTACAATGAGCAGTTCTTC. Translated: CASSPPGTSGYNEQFF.

The chain joins TRBV19 to TRBJ2-7; TRBD2 agrees at 13 bases. With V trimmed by 7 bases and J by 2 bases, 5 bases remained unmatched. This CDR3 is 15 amino acids long. Looked up from germline, CDR1 is LNHDA and CDR2 is SQIVND (reference sequence). The CDR3 region is CASTKGTSGTYEQYF. In DNA form, the CDR3 reads TGTGCCAGTACCAAAGGGACTAGCGGGACCTACGAGCAGTACTTC. The entire variable domain, with the rest obtained from reference TRBV19 and TRBJ2-7, is as follows: DGGITQSPKYLFRKEGQNVTLSCEQNLNHDAMYWYRQDPGQGLRLIYYSQIVNDFQKGDIAEGYSVSREKKESFPLTVTSAQKNPTAFYLCASTKGTSGTYEQYFGPGTRLTVT.

This rearrangement joins TRBV11-2 to TRBJ2-7, with 7 bases lining up with TRBD1. V was pared by 6 bases and J by 2 bases, with 7 bases of the junction left unmatched. The CDR3 length is 14 residues. Germline CDR1 is SGHAT and CDR2 is FQNNGV. The chain's CDR3 is CASRQPGQTYEQYF. The CDR3 region has the DNA TGTGCCAGCAGACAACCGGGACAGACCTACGAGCAGTACTTC. Full variable domain (outside the CDR3, taken from reference TRBV11-2 and TRBJ2-7): EAGVAQSPRYKIIEKRQSVAFWCNPISGHATLYWYQQILGQGPKLLIQFQNNGVVDDSQLPKDRFSAERLKGVDSTLKIQPAKLEDSAVYLCASRQPGQTYEQYFGPGTRLTVT.

Here the CDR3 DNA reads TGTGCCACCAGTGATTGTGACTTGTTCAACTATGGCTACACCTTC. It is translated as CATSDCDLFNYGYTF. The chain employs TRBV24-1 and TRBJ1-2; no firm D call. Germline V CDR1 and CDR2: KGHDR, SFDVKD. The CDR3 length is 15 residues. Deletions cut 2 bases from V and 2 bases from J, with 11 bases between.

This clonotype was seen ten or more times. The chain carries TRBV5-1 and TRBJ2-5; 11 positions match TRBD2. Germline V gives CDR1 SGHRS, CDR2 YFSETQ. V was pared by 4 bases and J by 4 bases, with 9 bases of the junction left unmatched. CDR3 length: 16 amino acids. CDR3 nucleotide sequence: TGCGCCAGCAGCCCCACCGGGACTAGCGGAGGAGAGACCCAGTACTTC. Residues: CASSPTGTSGGETQYF.

This chain joins TRBV10-3 and TRBJ2-7, with D unclear. The germline V gene encodes CDR1 ENHRY and CDR2 SYGVKD. The CDR3 has 13 residues. V shed 3 bases and J shed 2 bases, with 8 bases lying between them. In nucleotides, the CDR3 is TGTGCCATCAGTGAACTACTCACCTACGAGCAGTACTTC. Translated: CAISELLTYEQYF.

The genes are TRBV20-1 and TRBJ2-7; the D gene is possibly TRBD1 (6 bases). V shed 6 bases and J shed 2 bases, with 17 bases lying between them. The CDR3 contains 14 residues. Germline V CDR1 and CDR2: DFQATT, SNEGSKA (reference sequence). CDR3 amino acids: CSAARDILTYEQYF. In nucleotides, the CDR3 is TGCAGTGCCGCCCGGGACATCCTTACCTACGAGCAGTACTTC.

This clonotype has only a few counts. This CDR3 is CASSQDRSGGRDTQYF. The CDR3 coding sequence is TGTGCCAGCAGCCAAGATCGGAGCGGGGGCCGAGATACGCAGTATTTT. The chain employs TRBV4-2 and TRBJ2-3; TRBD2 aligns across 8 bases. With V trimmed by 0 bases and J by 5 bases, 7 bases remained unmatched. This CDR3 comprises 16 residues. CDR1 and CDR2 from the germline V gene are LGHNA and YNFKEQ.

V usage is TRBV9 and J usage is TRBJ1-5; D remains ambiguous. The CDR3 is 14 residues long. Germline CDR1 and CDR2: SGDLS and YYNGEE. Between the trimmed V and J ends, which lost 0 bases and 3 bases, there was a span of 7 bases. The CDR3 region is CASSVAVDNQPQHF. The DNA of the CDR3 is TGTGCCAGCAGCGTAGCCGTGGACAATCAGCCCCAGCATTTT.

The gene calls are TRBV7-7 and TRBJ1-4; weak D call: TRBD1 (5 bases). Deletions cut 4 bases from V and 7 bases from J, with 13 bases between. The V gene's germline CDR1 is SSHAT and CDR2 FNYEAQ (reference sequence). The CDR3 loop spans 14 amino acids. The CDR3: CASSSGTTSEKLFF. For the CDR3, the DNA is TGTGCCAGCAGCTCCGGGACCACGAGTGAAAAACTGTTTTTT.

The V gene is TRBV4-2, the J gene TRBJ1-4; possibly TRBD1 for D (5 bases). Germline CDR1 LGHNA, CDR2 YNFKEQ. The length of the CDR3 is 13 residues. V dropped 0 bases and J dropped 17 bases, with 16 bases sitting between them. The CDR3 spells CASSQDLGASGFF. Here the CDR3 DNA reads TGTGCCAGCAGCCAAGATCTAGGGGCATCGGGTTTTTTT.

J is TRBJ2-1 and V is TRBV11-2, with D possibly TRBD2 on 5 matching bases. This CDR3 is built from 10 residues. Germline V CDR1 and CDR2: SGHAT, FQNNGV. CDR3 sequence reads: CASGLHEQFF. CDR3 nucleotide sequence: TGTGCAAGCGGTCTCCATGAGCAGTTCTTC.

The chain couples TRBV20-1 to TRBJ1-6, with 9 bases identical to TRBD1. The CDR3 is 13 residues long. Germline V lookup: CDR1 DFQATT, CDR2 SNEGSKA (reference sequence). Unmatched junction bases numbered 5, after V lost 6 bases and J lost 8 bases. The DNA of the CDR3 is TGCAGTGCCCGGGACAGGGCGGATTCACCCCTCCACTTT. Translating it yields CSARDRADSPLHF.

Many counts were recorded for this clonotype. CDR3 amino acids: CASSITSGGANEQFF. The CDR3 region has the DNA TGTGCCAGCAGCATAACTAGCGGGGGGGCCAATGAGCAGTTCTTC. The V gene is TRBV5-5, the J gene TRBJ2-1; 13 nucleotides line up with TRBD2. This CDR3 is 15 amino acids long. Germline V gene sequence: CDR1 SGHKS, CDR2 YYEKEE (reference sequence). Unmatched junction bases numbered 4, after V lost 4 bases and J lost 6 bases.

The chain couples TRBV7-2 to TRBJ2-5, with D perhaps assigned TRBD1 or TRBD2 (6 bases each). The CDR3 runs to 15 residues. The V end lost 5 bases, the J end lost 4 bases, and 17 bases lay between the germline ends. Germline V gene sequence: CDR1 SGHTA, CDR2 FQGNSA. The CDR3 DNA is TGTGCCAGCAGCACCGTGCTCGGGGGCCGAGAGACCCAGTACTTC. Its translation is CASSTVLGGRETQYF. The full variable domain, in which reference TRBV7-2 and TRBJ2-5 provide the parts outside the CDR3, is GAGVSQSPSNKVTEKGKDVELRCDPISGHTALYWYRQSLGQGLEFLIYFQGNSAPDKSGLPSDRFSAERTGGSVSTLTIQRTQQEDSAVYLCASSTVLGGRETQYFGPGTRLLVL.

The rearrangement links TRBV6-2 or TRBV6-3 to TRBJ2-5; D remains unclear. Germline CDR1 MNHEY, CDR2 SVGEGT. The CDR3 runs 13 residues. V lost 2 bases and J lost 4, with 8 bases in between. The CDR3 DNA follows: TGTGCCAGCAGTTACGGGATCTCAGAGACCCAGTACTTC. Translation gives CASSYGISETQYF.

For this clonotype: This sequence may be a read error, since a much larger clone differs from it by one base. The V and J genes are TRBV5-1 and TRBJ2-7, with TRBD2 as a possible D gene (6 bases). The CDR3 extends over 14 amino acids. The V gene lost 6 bases and the J gene lost 0 bases, with 13 bases spanning the gap. CDR1 and CDR2 from the germline V gene are SGHRS and YFSETQ. The CDR3 here is CASMEGGNSYEQYF. The CDR3 region has the DNA TGCGCCAGCATGGAGGGAGGCAACTCCTACGAGCAGTACTTC.

This chain uses TRBV20-1 with TRBJ1-1; D is unresolved. Germline CDR1 DFQATT, CDR2 SNEGSKA (reference sequence). The CDR3 sequence is 12 residues long. V lost 4 bases and J 6 bases, leaving 12 bases between the germline ends. The CDR3 protein is CSATKGRAEAFF. CDR3 nucleotides: TGCAGTGCTACAAAGGGAAGGGCTGAAGCTTTCTTT.